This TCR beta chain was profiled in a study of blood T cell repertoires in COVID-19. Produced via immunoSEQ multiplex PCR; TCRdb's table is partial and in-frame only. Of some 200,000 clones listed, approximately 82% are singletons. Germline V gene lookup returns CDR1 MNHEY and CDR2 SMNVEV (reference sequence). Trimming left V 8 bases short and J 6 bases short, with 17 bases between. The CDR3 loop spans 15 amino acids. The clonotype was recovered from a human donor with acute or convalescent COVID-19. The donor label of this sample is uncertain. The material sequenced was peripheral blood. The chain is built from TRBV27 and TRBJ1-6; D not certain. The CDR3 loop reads CASRSWGDRNSPLHF. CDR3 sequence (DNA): TGTGCCAGCCGGTCCTGGGGAGATCGTAATTCACCCCTCCACTTT.